The entry below gives a single T cell receptor (beta chain) sequence along with its context. What it binds is unknown. The entry originates in a study of T cells in Graves' hyperthyroidism and ophthalmopathy. Study-level findings and limits: Expanded thyroid clonotypes (above 0.001) were mostly also found in blood.

Amplified regions were TCR beta CDR3 sequences from RNA transcripts. The HTBI set primed first-round TCR CDR3 RT-PCR. TCRdb itself ran the multiplex PCR reads through MiXCR, one entry per CDR3 protein. The sample shows almost 600,000 distinct CDR3 sequences, approximately 44% of them seen only once. The study excluded patients with uncontrolled infection, other autoimmune disease, pregnancy or lactation. Germline V gene data show CDR1 as SGHTA and CDR2 as FQGNSA. V gave up 1 base and J gave up 4 bases, with 11 bases separating them. This CDR3 contains 14 residues. This sequence originates from a woman aged 18-29 years with Graves' hyperthyroidism. The gene calls are TRBV7-2 and TRBJ2-7; no clear D. Sequences were obtained from peripheral blood or thyroid tissue (not recorded which). The CDR3 reads CASSLEFGVYEQYF. CDR3 sequence (DNA): TGTGCCAGCAGCTTAGAATTTGGGGTATACGAGCAGTACTTC.